This TCR beta chain derives from a study of shared clonotypes between healthy human individuals. Donors, healthy HIV-negative adults, lacked recent acute infections or vaccinations. The germline V gene encodes CDR1 SGHVS and CDR2 FNYEAQ. Unmatched junction bases numbered 8, after V lost 2 bases and J lost 4 bases. CDR3 length: 16 amino acids. Generated by immunoSEQ multiplex PCR, the TCRdb table keeps only in-frame clones and is missing some. Counted here are around 2.5 million clones, roughly 93% occurring once; the ten biggest clones make up 0.36%. Remarks on this clone: Its specificity is not known.

General study points: Memory subsets generally showed lower estimated richness than naive subsets.

The receptor was isolated from a man in his late teens or twenties in good health. Some clones in this sample may be carry-over from other donors' samples. The V and J genes are TRBV7-6 and TRBJ2-5, with 9 bases matching TRBD2. Sequencing was performed on naive CD4+ T cells from PBMCs. Subset here: CD45RA+ positively selected. The chain's CDR3 is CASSLQTSGWRETQYF. The CDR3 region has the DNA TGTGCCAGCAGCTTACAGACTAGCGGATGGAGAGAGACCCAGTACTTC.